Listed below are T cell receptor beta chains from one sample, sequenced in a study of cytomegalovirus exposure and HLA in healthy donors. Assay: immunoSEQ multiplex PCR; the TCRdb copy retains only in-frame clones and omits some. The data show a few hundred thousand clones, with approximately 86% seen just once and over 0.95% held by the top ten. Sequences were obtained from PBMCs. The receptors were gathered from a woman younger than 35 in good health and CMV-seronegative. Both conserved end residues are part of each CDR3. Each record gives: V gene, D gene, clone size, J gene, CDR3 protein, CDR3 DNA. D genes are given only for firm matches. The size entry is marked missing in some rows and otherwise reads once, few, many or a size class.

>TRBV6-5|TRBD1|NA|TRBJ2-1
CASSYDRVVDEQFF
TGTGCCAGCAGTTACGACAGGGTAGTGGATGAGCAGTTCTTC
>TRBV19|NA|NA|TRBJ1-2
CASSMVGATTNYGYTF
TGTGCCAGTAGTATGGTAGGGGCTACCACTAACTATGGCTACACCTTC
>TRBV4-3|TRBD2|NA|TRBJ2-3
CASSQADGGITDTQYF
TGCGCCAGCAGCCAAGCCGACGGGGGGATCACAGATACGCAGTATTTT
>TRBV28|TRBD1|NA|TRBJ1-1
CASSLFRTGNTEAFF
TGTGCCAGCAGTTTATTCCGGACAGGGAACACTGAAGCTTTCTTT
>TRBV20-1|NA|NA|TRBJ1-2
CSAGASRGYTF
TGCAGTGCAGGGGCCTCAAGGGGCTACACCTTC
>TRBV6-5|NA|NA|TRBJ1-1
CASRHWGRETTEAFF
TGTGCCAGCAGACACTGGGGCAGGGAAACCACTGAAGCTTTCTTT
>TRBV19|NA|NA|TRBJ2-7
CASRQQTGTLSYEQYF
TGTGCCAGTAGACAGCAAACCGGGACACTTTCCTACGAGCAGTACTTC
>TRBV7-2|NA|NA|TRBJ1-6
CASSLGNRFSSYNSPLHF
TGTGCCAGCAGCTTAGGGAACAGGTTCAGCTCCTATAATTCACCCCTCCACTTT
>TRBV7-9|NA|NA|TRBJ2-6
CASSLGGGAGANVLTF
TGTGCCAGCAGCTTAGGAGGAGGGGCCGGGGCCAACGTCCTGACTTTC
>TRBV7-9|TRBD1|NA|TRBJ1-2
CASSSLRQGPYGYTF
TGTGCCAGCAGCTCCCTCCGACAGGGACCCTATGGCTACACCTTC
>TRBV7-9|NA|NA|TRBJ1-2
CASSLGAGGYTF
TGTGCCAGCAGCTTAGGTGCGGGAGGCTACACCTTC
>TRBV6-5|NA|NA|TRBJ2-7
CASSPGGERVEQYF
TGTGCCAGCAGTCCGGGGGGCGAGAGGGTTGAGCAGTACTTC
>TRBV29-1|NA|once|TRBJ2-7
CSVEEQPSYEQYF
TGCAGCGTTGAAGAACAGCCCTCCTACGAGCAGTACTTC
>TRBV13|TRBD1|NA|TRBJ2-5
CASSLGTGGGETQYF
TGTGCCAGCAGCCTAGGGACAGGGGGTGGAGAGACCCAGTACTTC
>TRBV7-6|TRBD1|once|TRBJ1-1
CASRHTDDDRGAEAFF
TGTGCCAGCAGACATACCGACGATGACAGGGGCGCTGAAGCTTTCTTT
>TRBV4-3|TRBD1|NA|TRBJ2-1
CASSQDVQGGFDEQFF
TGCGCCAGCAGCCAAGACGTACAGGGGGGTTTCGATGAGCAGTTCTTC
>TRBV6-5|NA|NA|TRBJ1-1
CASSLLTGESEAFF
TGTGCCAGCAGTTTGTTGACAGGTGAATCTGAAGCTTTCTTT
>TRBV19|NA|NA|TRBJ2-7
CASSSPPYSYEQYF
TGTGCCAGTAGTTCCCCACCCTACTCCTACGAGCAGTACTTC
>TRBV11-3|TRBD2|NA|TRBJ2-7
CASSSGTSSYEQYF
TGTGCCAGCAGCTCCGGGACTAGCAGCTACGAGCAGTACTTC
>TRBV7-4|NA|NA|TRBJ1-2
CAKGHGYTF
TGTGCCAAGGGGCATGGCTACACCTTC